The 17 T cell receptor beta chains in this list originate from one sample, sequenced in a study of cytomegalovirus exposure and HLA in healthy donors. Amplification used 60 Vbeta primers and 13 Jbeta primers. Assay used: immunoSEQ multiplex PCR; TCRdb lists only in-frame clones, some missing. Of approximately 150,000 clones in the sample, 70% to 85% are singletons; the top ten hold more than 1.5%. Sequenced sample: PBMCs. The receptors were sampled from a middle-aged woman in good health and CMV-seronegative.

This CDR3 reads CASSGTGVGYTF. The CDR3, as DNA: TGTGCCAGCAGTGGGACAGGGGTGGGCTACACCTTC. The rearrangement joins TRBV25-1 to TRBJ1-2, with TRBD1 matching 9 bases. CDR1 MGHDK and CDR2 SYGVNS come from the germline V gene. Trimming cost V 4 bases and J 8 bases; bases outside gene matches: 2. This CDR3 has 12 residues.

CDR3 nucleotides: TGTGCCAGCAGCTTATCGGGAGGAAACACCATATATTTT. Translation: CASSLSGGNTIYF. The chain couples TRBV5-6 to TRBJ1-3; D gene unclear. The CDR3 totals 13 residues. The V gene's germline CDR1 is SGHDT and CDR2 YYEEEE. V was trimmed by 2 bases and J by 4 bases, leaving 7 bases between them. Variable domain in full (rest from reference TRBV5-6 and TRBJ1-3): DAGVTQSPTHLIKTRGQQVTLRCSPKSGHDTVSWYQQALGQGPQFIFQYYEEEERQRGNFPDRFSGHQFPNYSSELNVNALLLGDSALYLCASSLSGGNTIYFGEGSWLTVV.

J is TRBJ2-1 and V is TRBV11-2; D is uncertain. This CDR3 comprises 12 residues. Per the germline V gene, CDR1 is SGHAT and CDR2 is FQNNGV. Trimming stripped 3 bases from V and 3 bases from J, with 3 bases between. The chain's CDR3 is CASSFNYNEQFF. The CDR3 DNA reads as TGTGCCAGCAGCTTTAACTACAATGAGCAGTTCTTC.

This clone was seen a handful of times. The CDR3 DNA follows: TGCGCCAGCAGCTCCGGGGGCAGTGGGACAGGGGACCCCAATGAGCAGTTCTTC. This gives the protein CASSSGGSGTGDPNEQFF. The chain uses TRBV4-3 and TRBJ2-1, with 10 bases identical to TRBD1. This CDR3 comprises 18 residues. V lost 5 bases to trimming and J lost 6 bases; unmatched junction nucleotides: 16. Germline V gene sequence: CDR1 LGHNA, CDR2 YSLEER.

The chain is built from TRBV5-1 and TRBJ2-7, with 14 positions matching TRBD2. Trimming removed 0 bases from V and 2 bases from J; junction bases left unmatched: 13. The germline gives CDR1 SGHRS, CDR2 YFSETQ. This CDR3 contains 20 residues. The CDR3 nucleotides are TGCGCCAGCAGCTTGGATTTCGGACTAGCGGGAGGAAGAGGGCCCTACGAGCAGTACTTC. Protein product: CASSLDFGLAGGRGPYEQYF.

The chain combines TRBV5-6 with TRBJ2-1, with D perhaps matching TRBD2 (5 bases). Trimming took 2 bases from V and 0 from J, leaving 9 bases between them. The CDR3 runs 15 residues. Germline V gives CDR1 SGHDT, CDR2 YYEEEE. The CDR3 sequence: CASSLLGSSYNEQFF. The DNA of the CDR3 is TGTGCCAGCAGCTTACTAGGGAGCTCCTACAATGAGCAGTTCTTC.

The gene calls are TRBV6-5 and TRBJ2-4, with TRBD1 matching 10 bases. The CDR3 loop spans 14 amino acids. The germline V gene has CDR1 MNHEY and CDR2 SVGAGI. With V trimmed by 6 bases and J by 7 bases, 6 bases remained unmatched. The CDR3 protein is CASRETGGWNIQYF. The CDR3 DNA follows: TGTGCCAGCAGAGAGACAGGGGGCTGGAACATTCAGTACTTC.

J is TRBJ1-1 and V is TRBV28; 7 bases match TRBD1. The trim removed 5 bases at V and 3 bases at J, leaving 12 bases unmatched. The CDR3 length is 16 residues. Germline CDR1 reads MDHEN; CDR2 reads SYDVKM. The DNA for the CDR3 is TGTGCCAGCAGTCCCCTCCCCACAGGGGCCTACACTGAAGCTTTCTTT. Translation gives CASSPLPTGAYTEAFF.

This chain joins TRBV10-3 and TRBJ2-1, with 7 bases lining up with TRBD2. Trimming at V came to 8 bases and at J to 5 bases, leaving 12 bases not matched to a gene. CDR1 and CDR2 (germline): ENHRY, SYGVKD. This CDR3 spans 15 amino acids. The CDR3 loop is CAISTSAEINNEQFF. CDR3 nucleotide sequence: TGTGCCATCTCAACTAGCGCGGAAATCAACAATGAGCAGTTCTTC.

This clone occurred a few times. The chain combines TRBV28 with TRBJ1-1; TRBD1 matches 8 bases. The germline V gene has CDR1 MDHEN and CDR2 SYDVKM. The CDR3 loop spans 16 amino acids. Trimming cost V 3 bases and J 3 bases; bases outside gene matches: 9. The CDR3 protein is CASSFGTGGRDTEAFF. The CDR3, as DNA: TGTGCCAGCAGTTTTGGGACAGGAGGGCGCGACACTGAAGCTTTCTTT.

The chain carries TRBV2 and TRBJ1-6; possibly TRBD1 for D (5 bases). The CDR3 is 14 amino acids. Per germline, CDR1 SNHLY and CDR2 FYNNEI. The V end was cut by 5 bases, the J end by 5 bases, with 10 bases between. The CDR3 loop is CASSTLGDNSPLHF. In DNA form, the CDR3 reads TGTGCCAGCAGTACTCTAGGGGATAATTCACCCCTCCACTTT.

The CDR3 DNA reads TGCGCCAGCAGCATAGTACTAGCTGGGCCATCAGATACGCAGTATTTT. Amino acid sequence: CASSIVLAGPSDTQYF. The rearrangement joins TRBV5-1 to TRBJ2-3, with D possibly TRBD2 on 6 matching bases. V lost 4 bases and J 4 bases, leaving 19 bases between the germline ends. The CDR3 loop spans 16 amino acids. Germline V CDR1 and CDR2: SGHRS, YFSETQ.

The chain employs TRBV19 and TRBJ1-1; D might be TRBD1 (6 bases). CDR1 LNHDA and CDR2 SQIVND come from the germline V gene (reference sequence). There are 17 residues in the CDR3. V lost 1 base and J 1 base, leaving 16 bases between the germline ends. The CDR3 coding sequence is TGTGCCAGTAGTATAGTTACGGGGGGGGCCGAGAACACTGAAGCTTTCTTT. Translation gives CASSIVTGGAENTEAFF.

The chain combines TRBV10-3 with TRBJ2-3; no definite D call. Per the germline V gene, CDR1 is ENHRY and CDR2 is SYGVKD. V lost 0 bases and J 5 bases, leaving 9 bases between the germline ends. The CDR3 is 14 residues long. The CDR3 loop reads CAISESVLRDTQYF. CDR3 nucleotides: TGTGCCATCAGTGAGTCGGTTCTACGAGATACGCAGTATTTT.

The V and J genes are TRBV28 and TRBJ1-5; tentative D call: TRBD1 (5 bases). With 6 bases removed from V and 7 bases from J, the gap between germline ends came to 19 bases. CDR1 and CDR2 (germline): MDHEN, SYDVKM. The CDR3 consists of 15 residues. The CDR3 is CASSHGHILNQPQHF. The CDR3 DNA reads TGTGCCAGCAGCCACGGACACATCCTAAACCAGCCCCAGCATTTT.

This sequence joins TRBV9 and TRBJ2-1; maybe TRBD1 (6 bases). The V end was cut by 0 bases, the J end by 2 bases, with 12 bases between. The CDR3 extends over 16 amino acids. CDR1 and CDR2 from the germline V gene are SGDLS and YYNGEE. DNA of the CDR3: TGTGCCAGCAGCGTAGCGACAGGTACCACCTACAATGAGCAGTTCTTC. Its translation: CASSVATGTTYNEQFF.

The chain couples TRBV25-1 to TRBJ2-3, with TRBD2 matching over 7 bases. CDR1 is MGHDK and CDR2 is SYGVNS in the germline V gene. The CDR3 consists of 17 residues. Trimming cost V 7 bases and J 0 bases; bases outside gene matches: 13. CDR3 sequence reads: CASTPIHLAASTDTQYF. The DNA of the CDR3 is TGTGCCAGCACCCCGATCCACCTAGCGGCGAGCACAGATACGCAGTATTTT.